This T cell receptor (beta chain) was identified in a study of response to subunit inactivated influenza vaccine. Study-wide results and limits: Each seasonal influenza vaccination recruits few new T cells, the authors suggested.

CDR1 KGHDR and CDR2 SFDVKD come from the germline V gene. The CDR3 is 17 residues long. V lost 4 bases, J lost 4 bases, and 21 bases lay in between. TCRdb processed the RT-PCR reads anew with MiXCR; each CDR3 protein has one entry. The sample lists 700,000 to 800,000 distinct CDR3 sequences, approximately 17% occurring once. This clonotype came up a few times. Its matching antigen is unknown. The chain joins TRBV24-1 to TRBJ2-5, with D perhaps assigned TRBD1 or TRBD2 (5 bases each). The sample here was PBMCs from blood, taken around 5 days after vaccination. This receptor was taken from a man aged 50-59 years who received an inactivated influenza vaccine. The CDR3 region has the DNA TGTGCCACCAGTGACCGCGATGGGACGGGGAGTGGAGAGACCCAGTACTTC. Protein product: CATSDRDGTGSGETQYF.